This T cell receptor beta chain was sequenced in a study of cytomegalovirus exposure and HLA in healthy donors. The PCR had 60 Vbeta and 13 Jbeta primers. Sequenced by immunoSEQ multiplex PCR; TCRdb stores in-frame clones only, minus some. In the table there are about 140,000 clones, around 72% of which are singletons. The CDR3 has 15 residues. Trimming removed 5 bases from V and 3 bases from J; junction bases left unmatched: 5. CDR1 and CDR2 from the germline V gene are SEHNR and FQNEAQ (reference sequence). Details on this clone: Its antigen is unknown.

Study results and limitations: Segments of the TCR beta V type were, in most cases, productive about 87% or about 30% of the time in an earlier analysis.

This sequence was found in a woman in her thirties or forties in good health and CMV-seronegative. Sequenced material: PBMCs. V is TRBV7-9 and J is TRBJ2-1; 9 nucleotides align to TRBD2. CDR3: CASSPAGGHYNEQFF. CDR3 coding DNA: TGTGCCAGCAGCCCAGCGGGGGGTCACTACAATGAGCAGTTCTTC.